This T cell receptor beta chain was captured in a study of spatial heterogeneity in lung cancer. Study context: Alpha-chain detections were consistently fewer than beta-chain detections among the sequences. Study findings and constraints: Blood showed ubiquitous tumor TCRs more often at resection than at routine follow-up.

In TCRdb, the 5' RACE reads were re-called with MiXCR into one record per CDR3 protein. The sample includes tens of thousands of distinct CDR3 sequences, approximately 5.2% of them seen just once. The CDR3 contains 16 residues. V was pared by 0 bases and J by 3 bases, with 4 bases of the junction left unmatched. Germline loops: CDR1 LGHNA, CDR2 YSLEER. The time point was: sample taken at primary tumor resection. The authors sequenced whole RNA from tumor, nontumor lung or frozen PBMC without sorting. This clonotype was seen ten or more times. Its specificity is not known. The sequenced sample was PBMCs, obtained at surgery. V is TRBV4-3 and J is TRBJ2-3; 9 bases agree with TRBD2. This clonotype was obtained from a female donor with early-stage non-small cell lung cancer. The CDR3 reads CASSQDLAGATDTQYF. The CDR3 region has the DNA TGCGCCAGCAGCCAAGATTTAGCGGGAGCTACAGATACGCAGTATTTT.